The clone carrying this TCR beta chain appeared a single time. Antigen specificity is unknown. The sample comes from a study of shared clonotypes between healthy human individuals. Clones were read by immunoSEQ multiplex PCR, and TCRdb kept only the in-frame ones, dropping some. This repertoire shows about a million clones, roughly 77% found once; its top ten account for over 0.8%. Findings and limits, study-wide: For naive CD4 cells, approximately 5% of clonotypes were shared across a handful of donors. Limitation of the genetic and exposure-history diversity represented came from the few donors.

The V gene end was trimmed by 0 bases and the J gene end by 6 bases; junction bases not matched to a gene: 8. The CDR3 runs to 16 residues. CDR1 and CDR2 (germline): LGHNA, YSLEER. V usage is TRBV4-3 and J usage is TRBJ2-1; TRBD2 agrees at 7 bases. This TCR derives from a man aged 18 to 29 in good health. Some clones in this sample may be carry-over from other donors' samples. The sample consisted of memory CD4+ T cells from PBMCs. Subset in this sample: CD45RA-negative fraction. CDR3 nucleotides: TGCGCCAGCAGCCAAGATCTCCAGCGGGATCTCAATGAGCAGTTCTTC. Amino acid sequence: CASSQDLQRDLNEQFF.